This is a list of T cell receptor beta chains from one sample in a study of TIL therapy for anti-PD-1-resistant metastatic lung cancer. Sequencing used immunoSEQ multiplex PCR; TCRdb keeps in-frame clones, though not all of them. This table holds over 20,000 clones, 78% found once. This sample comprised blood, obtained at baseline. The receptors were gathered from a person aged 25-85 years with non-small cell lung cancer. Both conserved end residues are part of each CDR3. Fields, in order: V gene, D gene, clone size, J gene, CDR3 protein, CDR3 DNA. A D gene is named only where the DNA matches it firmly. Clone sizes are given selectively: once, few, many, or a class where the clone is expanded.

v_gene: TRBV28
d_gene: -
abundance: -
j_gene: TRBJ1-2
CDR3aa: CASRDRAHGYGYTF
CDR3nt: TGTGCCAGCAGAGACCGGGCCCACGGCTATGGCTACACCTTC

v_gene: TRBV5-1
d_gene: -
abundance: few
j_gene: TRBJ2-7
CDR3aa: CASSWGNDGYEQYF
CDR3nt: TGCGCCAGCAGCTGGGGGAACGACGGCTACGAGCAGTACTTC

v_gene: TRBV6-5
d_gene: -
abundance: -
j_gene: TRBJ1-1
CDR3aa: CASSYEENTEAFF
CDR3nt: TGTGCCAGCAGTTACGAGGAGAACACTGAAGCTTTCTTT

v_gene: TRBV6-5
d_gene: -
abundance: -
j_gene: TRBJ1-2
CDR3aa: CASSYGTAGGYTF
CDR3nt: TGTGCCAGCAGTTATGGCACCGCCGGTGGCTACACCTTC

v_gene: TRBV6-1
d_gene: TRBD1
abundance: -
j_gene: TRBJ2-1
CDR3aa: CAGSGTGGSYNEQFF
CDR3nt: TGTGCCGGCTCCGGGACAGGGGGCTCCTACAATGAGCAGTTCTTC

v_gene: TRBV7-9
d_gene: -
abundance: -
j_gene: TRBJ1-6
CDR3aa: CASSAGTYNSPLHF
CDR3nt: TGTGCCAGCAGTGCCGGGACCTATAATTCACCCCTCCACTTT

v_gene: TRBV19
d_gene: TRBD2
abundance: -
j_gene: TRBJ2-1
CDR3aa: CASSNRLAGGLSSYNEQFF
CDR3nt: TGTGCCAGTAGTAATCGACTAGCGGGGGGCTTAAGCTCCTACAATGAGCAGTTCTTC

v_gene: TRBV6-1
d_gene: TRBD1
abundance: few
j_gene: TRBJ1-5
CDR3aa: CASSEHRGRGNQPQHF
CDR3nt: TGTGCCAGCAGTGAACACAGGGGGCGCGGCAATCAGCCCCAGCATTTT

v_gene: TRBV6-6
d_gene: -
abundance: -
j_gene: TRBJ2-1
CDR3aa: CASSTGPVGEQFF
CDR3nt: TGTGCCAGCAGTACCGGACCGGTAGGAGAGCAGTTCTTC

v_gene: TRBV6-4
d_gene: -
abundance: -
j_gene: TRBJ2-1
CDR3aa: CASSDSGDPNEQFF
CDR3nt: TGTGCCAGCAGTGACTCGGGAGATCCCAATGAGCAGTTCTTC

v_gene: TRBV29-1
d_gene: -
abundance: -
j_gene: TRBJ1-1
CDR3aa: CSVRLGQPNTEAFF
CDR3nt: TGCAGCGTCCGCCTCGGACAGCCGAACACTGAAGCTTTCTTT

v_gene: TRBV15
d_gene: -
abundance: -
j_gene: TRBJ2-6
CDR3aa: CATSRDQGSGANVLTF
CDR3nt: TGTGCCACCAGCAGAGACCAGGGCTCTGGGGCCAACGTCCTGACTTTC

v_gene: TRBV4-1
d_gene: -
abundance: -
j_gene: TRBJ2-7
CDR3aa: CASSQDPNSYEQYF
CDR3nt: TGCGCCAGCAGCCAAGACCCTAACTCCTACGAGCAGTACTTC

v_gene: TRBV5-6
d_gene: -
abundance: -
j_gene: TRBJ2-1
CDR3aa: CASSGSVRDGSNEQFF
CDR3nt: TGTGCCAGCAGCGGGAGCGTTAGAGACGGCTCCAATGAGCAGTTCTTC

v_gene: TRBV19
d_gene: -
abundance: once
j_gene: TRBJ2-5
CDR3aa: CASSIDPSRGETQYF
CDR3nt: TGTGCCAGTAGTATAGACCCTAGCCGAGGGGAGACCCAGTACTTC

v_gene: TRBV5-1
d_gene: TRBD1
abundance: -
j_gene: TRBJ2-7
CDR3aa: CASSRPTGEAYEQYF
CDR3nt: TGCGCCAGCAGCCGCCCGACAGGGGAGGCCTACGAGCAGTACTTC

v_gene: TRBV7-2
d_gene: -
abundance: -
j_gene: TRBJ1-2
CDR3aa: CASTANQGGYTF
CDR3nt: TGTGCCAGCACCGCCAACCAGGGGGGCTACACCTTC

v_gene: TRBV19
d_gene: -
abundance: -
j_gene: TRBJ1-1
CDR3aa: CASSRAFQAFF
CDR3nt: TGTGCCAGTAGTAGGGCCTTCCAAGCTTTCTTT

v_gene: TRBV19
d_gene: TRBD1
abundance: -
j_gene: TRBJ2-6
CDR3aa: CASSLTGGSSGANVLTF
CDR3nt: TGTGCCAGTAGCCTCACAGGGGGCTCCTCTGGGGCCAACGTCCTGACTTTC

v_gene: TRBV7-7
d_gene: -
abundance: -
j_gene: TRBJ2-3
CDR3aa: CASSLQGGTDTQYF
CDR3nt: TGTGCTAGCAGCTTACAGGGAGGCACAGATACGCAGTATTTT

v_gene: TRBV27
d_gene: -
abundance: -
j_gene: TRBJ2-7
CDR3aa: CASSWGYEQYF
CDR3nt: TGTGCCAGTTCTTGGGGTTACGAGCAGTACTTC

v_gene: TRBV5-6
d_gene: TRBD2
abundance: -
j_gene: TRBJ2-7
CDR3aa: CASRAGTSGGAYEQYF
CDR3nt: TGTGCCAGCAGGGCCGGGACTAGCGGGGGGGCCTACGAGCAGTACTTC

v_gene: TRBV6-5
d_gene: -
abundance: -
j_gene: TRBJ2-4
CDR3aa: CASSTPGSPKNIQYF
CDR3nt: TGTGCCAGCAGTACCCCCGGCAGCCCTAAAAACATTCAGTACTTC

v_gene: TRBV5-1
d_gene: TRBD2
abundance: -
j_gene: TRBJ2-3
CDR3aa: CASSVAGVVTDTQYF
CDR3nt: TGCGCCAGCAGCGTAGCGGGGGTGGTCACAGATACGCAGTATTTT

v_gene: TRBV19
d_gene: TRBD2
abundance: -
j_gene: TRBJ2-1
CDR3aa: CAIQREGADEQFF
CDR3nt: TGTGCCATCCAGCGGGAGGGGGCAGATGAGCAGTTCTTC

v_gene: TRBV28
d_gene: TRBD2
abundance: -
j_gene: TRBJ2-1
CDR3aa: CASSFLAGGGDEQFF
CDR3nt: TGTGCCAGCAGTTTCCTAGCGGGAGGGGGAGATGAGCAGTTCTTC

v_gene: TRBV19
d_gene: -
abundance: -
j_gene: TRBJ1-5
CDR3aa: CAGGQGDNQPQHF
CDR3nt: TGTGCCGGGGGGCAAGGGGACAATCAGCCCCAGCATTTT

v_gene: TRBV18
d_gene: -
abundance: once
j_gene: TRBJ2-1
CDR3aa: CASSPSGPPYNEQFF
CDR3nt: TGTGCCAGCTCACCCTCAGGCCCACCATACAATGAGCAGTTCTTC

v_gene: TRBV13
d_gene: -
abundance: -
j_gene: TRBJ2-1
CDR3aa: CASSLTASDNEQFF
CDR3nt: TGTGCCAGCAGCTTAACTGCGTCGGACAATGAGCAGTTCTTC

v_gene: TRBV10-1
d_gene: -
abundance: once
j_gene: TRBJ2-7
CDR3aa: CASSEMTVAGEQYF
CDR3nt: TGCGCCAGCAGTGAGATGACGGTAGCCGGCGAGCAGTACTTC

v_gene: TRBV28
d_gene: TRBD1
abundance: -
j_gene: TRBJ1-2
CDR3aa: CASSKIVYRKDREGGYTF
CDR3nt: TGTGCCAGCAGCAAAATCGTATATCGGAAGGACAGGGAGGGGGGCTACACCTTC

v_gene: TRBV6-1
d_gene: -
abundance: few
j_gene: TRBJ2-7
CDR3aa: CASSEWGEQYF
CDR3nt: TGTGCCAGCAGTGAATGGGGCGAGCAGTACTTC

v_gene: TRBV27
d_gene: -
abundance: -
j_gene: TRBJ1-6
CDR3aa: CASSPRIGGVSSYNSPLHF
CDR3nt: TGTGCCAGCAGTCCACGGATCGGCGGCGTTAGCTCCTATAATTCACCCCTCCACTTT